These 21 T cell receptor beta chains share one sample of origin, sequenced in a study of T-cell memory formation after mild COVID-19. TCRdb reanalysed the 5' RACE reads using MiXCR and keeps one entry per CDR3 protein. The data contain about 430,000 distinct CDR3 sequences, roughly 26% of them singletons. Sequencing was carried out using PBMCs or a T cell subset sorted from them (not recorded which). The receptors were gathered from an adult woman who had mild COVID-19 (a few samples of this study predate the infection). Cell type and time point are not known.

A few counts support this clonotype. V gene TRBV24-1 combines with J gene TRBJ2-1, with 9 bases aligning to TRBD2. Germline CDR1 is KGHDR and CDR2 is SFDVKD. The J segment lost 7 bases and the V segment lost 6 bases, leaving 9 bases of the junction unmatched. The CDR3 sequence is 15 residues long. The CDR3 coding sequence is TGTGCCACCAGTCCTTTAGCGGGAGCTATGAATGAGCAGTTCTTC. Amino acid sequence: CATSPLAGAMNEQFF.

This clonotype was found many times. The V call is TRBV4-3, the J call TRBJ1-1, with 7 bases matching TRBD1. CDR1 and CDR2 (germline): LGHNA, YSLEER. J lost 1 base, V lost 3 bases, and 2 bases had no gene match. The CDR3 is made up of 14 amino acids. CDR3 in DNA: TGCGCCAGCAGCCATCAGGGGGAGAACACTGAAGCTTTCTTT. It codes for CASSHQGENTEAFF.

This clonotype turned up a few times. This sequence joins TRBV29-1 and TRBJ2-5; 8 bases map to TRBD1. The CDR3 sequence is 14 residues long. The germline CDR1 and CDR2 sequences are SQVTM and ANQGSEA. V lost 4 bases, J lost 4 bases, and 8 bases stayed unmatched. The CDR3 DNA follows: TGCAGCGTTGCCATACCAGGGGGCTTAGAGACCCAGTACTTC. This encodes CSVAIPGGLETQYF.

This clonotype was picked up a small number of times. The CDR3 DNA follows: TGCAGTGTTTCCGGGACTAGCTTTCGCGAGCAGTACTTC. Translated, it gives CSVSGTSFREQYF. The gene calls are TRBV20-1 and TRBJ2-7, with 9 bases aligning to TRBD2. V lost 7 bases to trimming and J lost 6 bases; unmatched junction nucleotides: 10. Germline CDR1 and CDR2: DFQATT and SNEGSKA (reference sequence). The CDR3 is 13 residues long.

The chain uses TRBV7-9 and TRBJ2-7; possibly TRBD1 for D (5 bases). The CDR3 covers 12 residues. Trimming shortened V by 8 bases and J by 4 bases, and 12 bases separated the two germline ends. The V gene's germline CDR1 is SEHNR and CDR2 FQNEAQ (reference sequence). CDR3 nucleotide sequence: TGTGCCAGCGGCAGGGATAGGTACGAGCAGTACTTC. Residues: CASGRDRYEQYF.

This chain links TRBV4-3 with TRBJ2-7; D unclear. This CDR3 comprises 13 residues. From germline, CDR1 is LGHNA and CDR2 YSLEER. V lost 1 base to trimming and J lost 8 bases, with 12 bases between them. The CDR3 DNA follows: TGCGCCAGCAGCCAAGGTCTAAGGGCGCAGCAGTACTTC. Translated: CASSQGLRAQQYF.

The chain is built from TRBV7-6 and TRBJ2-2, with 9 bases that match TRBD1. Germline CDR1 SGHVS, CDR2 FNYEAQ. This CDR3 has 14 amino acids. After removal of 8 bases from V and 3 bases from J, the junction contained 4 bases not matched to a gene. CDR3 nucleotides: TGTGCCAGCGGAGGACAGGGGTACACCGGGGAGCTGTTTTTT. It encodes CASGGQGYTGELFF.

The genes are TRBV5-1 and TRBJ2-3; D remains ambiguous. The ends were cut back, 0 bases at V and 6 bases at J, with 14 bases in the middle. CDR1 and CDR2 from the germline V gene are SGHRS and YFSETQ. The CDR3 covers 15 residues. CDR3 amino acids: CASSLGYGLVDTQYF. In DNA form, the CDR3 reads TGCGCCAGCAGCTTGGGGTATGGATTAGTGGATACGCAGTATTTT.

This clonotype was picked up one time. This CDR3 is CSVGQGIGQPQHF. Written as DNA, the CDR3 is TGCAGCGTTGGGCAGGGGATCGGGCAGCCCCAGCATTTT. The chain links TRBV29-1 to TRBJ1-5; tentatively, D is TRBD1 (6 bases). Germline CDR1 reads SQVTM; CDR2 reads ANQGSEA. There are 13 residues in the CDR3. Trimming took 4 bases from V and 7 from J, leaving 14 bases between them.

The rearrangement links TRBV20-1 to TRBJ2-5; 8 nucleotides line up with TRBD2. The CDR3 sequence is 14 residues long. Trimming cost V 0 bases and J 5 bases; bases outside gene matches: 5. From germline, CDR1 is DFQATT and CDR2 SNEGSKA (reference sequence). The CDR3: CSAREVAGMETQYF. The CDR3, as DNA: TGCAGTGCTAGAGAGGTAGCGGGGATGGAGACCCAGTACTTC.

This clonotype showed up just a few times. CDR3 nucleotide sequence: TGTGCCAGCTCACCACCCTATGGGGTGGACACCATATATTTT. Its translation: CASSPPYGVDTIYF. The chain carries TRBV18 and TRBJ1-3; no firm D call. Germline lookup yields CDR1 KGHSH and CDR2 LQKENI. The CDR3 has 14 residues. V was cut by 0 bases and J by 8 bases, with 11 bases left in between.

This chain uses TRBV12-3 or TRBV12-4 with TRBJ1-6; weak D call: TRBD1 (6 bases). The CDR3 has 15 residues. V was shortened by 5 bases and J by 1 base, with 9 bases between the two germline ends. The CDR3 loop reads CASSQGRSYNSPLHF. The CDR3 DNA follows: TGTGCCAGCAGTCAGGGGAGATCCTATAATTCACCCCTCCACTTT.

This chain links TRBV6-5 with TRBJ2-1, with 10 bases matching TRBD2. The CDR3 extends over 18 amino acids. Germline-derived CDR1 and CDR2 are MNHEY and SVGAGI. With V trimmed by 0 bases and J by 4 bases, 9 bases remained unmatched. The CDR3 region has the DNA TGTGCCAGCAGTTACTCGAGAAGTAGCGGGGGGATTTACAATGAGCAGTTCTTC. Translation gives CASSYSRSSGGIYNEQFF.

CDR3 residues: CASSASGTGVIGYTF. CDR3 in DNA: TGTGCCAGCAGCGCGTCCGGGACAGGGGTTATAGGCTACACCTTC. V gene TRBV7-3 combines with J gene TRBJ1-2; 10 bases match TRBD1. The CDR3 extends over 15 amino acids. V shed 5 bases, J shed 8 bases, and the junction held 11 bases outside the gene matches. Germline assignment: CDR1 SGHTA and CDR2 FQGTGA.

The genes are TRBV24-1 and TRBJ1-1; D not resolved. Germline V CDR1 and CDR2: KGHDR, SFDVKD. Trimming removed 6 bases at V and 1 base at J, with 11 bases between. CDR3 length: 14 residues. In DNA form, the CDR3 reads TGTGCCACCAGTCCTTCCTACGGGAACACTGAAGCTTTCTTT. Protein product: CATSPSYGNTEAFF.

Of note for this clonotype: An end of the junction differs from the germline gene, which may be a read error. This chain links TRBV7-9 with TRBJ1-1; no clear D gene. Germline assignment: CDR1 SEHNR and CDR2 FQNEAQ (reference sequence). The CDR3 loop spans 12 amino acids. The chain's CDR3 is CASSSPPGEDFF. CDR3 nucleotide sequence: TGTGCCAGCAGCTCCCCCCCCGGGGAAGATTTCTTT.

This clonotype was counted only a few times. The CDR3 bases are TGTGCCAGCAGCTTAGGGGGGACTAGTTCCTACAATGAGCAGTTCTTC. Its protein is CASSLGGTSSYNEQFF. The chain couples TRBV7-2 to TRBJ2-1; TRBD2 agrees at 8 bases. This CDR3 region has 16 residues. Unmatched junction bases numbered 3, after V lost 1 base and J lost 1 base. Looked up from germline, CDR1 is SGHTA and CDR2 is FQGNSA.

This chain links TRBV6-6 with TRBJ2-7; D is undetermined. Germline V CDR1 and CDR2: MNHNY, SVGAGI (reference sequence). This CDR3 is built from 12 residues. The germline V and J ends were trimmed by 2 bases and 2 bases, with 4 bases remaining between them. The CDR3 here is CASSYRTYEQYF. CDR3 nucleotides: TGTGCCAGCAGTTACCGGACCTACGAGCAGTACTTC.

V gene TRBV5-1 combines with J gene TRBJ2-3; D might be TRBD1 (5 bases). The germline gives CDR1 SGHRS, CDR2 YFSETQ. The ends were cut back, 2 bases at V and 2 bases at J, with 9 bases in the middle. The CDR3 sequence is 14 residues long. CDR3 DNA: TGCGCCAGCAGCTTAAGACAGAACACAGATACGCAGTATTTT. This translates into CASSLRQNTDTQYF.

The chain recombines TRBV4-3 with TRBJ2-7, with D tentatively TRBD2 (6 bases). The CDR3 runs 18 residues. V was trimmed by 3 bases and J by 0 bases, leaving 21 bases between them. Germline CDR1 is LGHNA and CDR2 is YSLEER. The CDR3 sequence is CASSQERIGGASSYEQYF. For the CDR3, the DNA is TGCGCCAGCAGCCAGGAAAGAATAGGAGGGGCCAGCTCCTACGAGCAGTACTTC.

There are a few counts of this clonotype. The CDR3 DNA is TGTGCCCCAGAAGGGGTGGATAATGAAAAACTGTTTTTT. Encoded protein: CAPEGVDNEKLFF. The rearrangement joins TRBV21-1 to TRBJ1-4; TRBD1, as called in the table, went unchecked against the DNA. TRBV21-1 is assigned pseudogene status. The CDR3 covers 13 residues.